One T cell receptor (beta chain) is described in this entry. This sample is part of a study of blood T cell repertoires in COVID-19. Assay: immunoSEQ multiplex PCR; the TCRdb copy retains only in-frame clones and omits some. The sample holds 210,000 or so clones, about 83% seen once. V gave up 7 bases and J gave up 6 bases; unmatched junction bases: 5. The CDR3 is 12 residues long. The germline CDR1 and CDR2 sequences are ENHRY and SYGVKD. This TCR was sampled from a woman aged 25 to 45 with COVID-19, enrolled during active disease. The sequenced sample consisted of peripheral blood. The rearrangement uses TRBV10-3 and TRBJ2-7; 8 bases align to TRBD1. CDR3 loop: CAITSGGAEQYF. The DNA for the CDR3 is TGTGCCATCACTTCAGGGGGCGCCGAGCAGTACTTC.